This TCR beta chain was profiled in a study of beta chain features in type 1 diabetes. The CDR3 totals 16 residues. Trimming took 1 base from V and 10 from J; bases not matched to a gene: 12. Looked up from germline, CDR1 is SGHAT and CDR2 is FQNNGV. General study results and limits: When Type 1 diabetes patients were examined, their TCRB CDR3s proved moderately but significantly shorter in all four CD4+ subsets.

The entirety of the isolated RNA underwent reverse transcription, so expressed TCRB transcripts were sequenced. TCRdb's table, derived via immunoSEQ multiplex PCR, lists solely in-frame clones and lacks some. The profile shows about 150,000 clones, about a tenth of them singletons. Many counts were recorded for this clone. Its specificity is not known. This chain connects TRBV11-2 to TRBJ2-1; TRBD2 aligns across 8 bases. Input material: central memory CD4+ T cells from blood. This TCR was recovered from a man in his thirties or forties with type 1 diabetes. The CDR3 DNA is TGTGCCAGCAGCTTAGGGCGGGAAGCGGGAGTAGAGGAGCAGTTCTTC. Translated: CASSLGREAGVEEQFF.